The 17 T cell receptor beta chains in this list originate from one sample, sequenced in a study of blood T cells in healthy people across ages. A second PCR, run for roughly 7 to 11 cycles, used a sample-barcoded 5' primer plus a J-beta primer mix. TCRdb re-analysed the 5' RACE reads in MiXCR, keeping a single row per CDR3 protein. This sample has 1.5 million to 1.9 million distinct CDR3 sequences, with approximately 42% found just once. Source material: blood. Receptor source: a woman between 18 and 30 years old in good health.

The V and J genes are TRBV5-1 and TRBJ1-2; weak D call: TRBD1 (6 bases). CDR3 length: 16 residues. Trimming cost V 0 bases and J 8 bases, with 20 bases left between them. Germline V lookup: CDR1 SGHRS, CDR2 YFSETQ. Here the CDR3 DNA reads TGCGCCAGCAGCTTGGATTTGTTGGGGGCCCAGAACGGCTACACCTTC. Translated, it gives CASSLDLLGAQNGYTF.

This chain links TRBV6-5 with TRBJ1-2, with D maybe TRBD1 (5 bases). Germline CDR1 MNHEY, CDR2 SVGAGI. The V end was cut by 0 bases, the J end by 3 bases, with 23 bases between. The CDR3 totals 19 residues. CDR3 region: CASSYSIERQLQNHYGYTF. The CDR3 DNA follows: TGTGCCAGCAGTTACTCGATTGAAAGACAGCTCCAAAATCACTATGGCTACACCTTC.

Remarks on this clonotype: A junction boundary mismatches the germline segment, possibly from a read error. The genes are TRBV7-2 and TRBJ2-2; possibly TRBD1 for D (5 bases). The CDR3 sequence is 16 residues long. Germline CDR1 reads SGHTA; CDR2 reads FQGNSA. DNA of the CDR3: TGTGCCAACAGCTTAGAATTCAGGGTGAACACCGGGGAGCTGTTTTTT. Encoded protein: CANSLEFRVNTGELFF.

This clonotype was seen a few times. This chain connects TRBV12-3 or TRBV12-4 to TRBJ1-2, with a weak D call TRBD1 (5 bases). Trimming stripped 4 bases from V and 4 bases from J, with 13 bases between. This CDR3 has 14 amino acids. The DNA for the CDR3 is TGTGCCAGCAGTTCCGGGGGTTTCCTCTATGGCTACACCTTC. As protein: CASSSGGFLYGYTF.

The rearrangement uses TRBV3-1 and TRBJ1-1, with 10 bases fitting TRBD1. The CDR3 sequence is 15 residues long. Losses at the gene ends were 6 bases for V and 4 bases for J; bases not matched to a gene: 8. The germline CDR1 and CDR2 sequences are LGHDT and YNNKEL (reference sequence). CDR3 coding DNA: TGTGCCAGCAGTCTGTCCCGGGACAGGGGCACTGAAGCTTTCTTT. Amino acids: CASSLSRDRGTEAFF.

In DNA, the CDR3 is TGCAGTGCTAGAGATACCCACTCCGCGGGATACAATGAGCAGTACTTC. This codes for CSARDTHSAGYNEQYF. This chain links TRBV20-1 with TRBJ2-4; the D gene is possibly TRBD2 (6 bases). Germline CDR1 and CDR2: DFQATT and SNEGSKA (reference sequence). V shed 0 bases and J shed 13 bases, with 25 bases lying between them. The CDR3 runs 16 residues.

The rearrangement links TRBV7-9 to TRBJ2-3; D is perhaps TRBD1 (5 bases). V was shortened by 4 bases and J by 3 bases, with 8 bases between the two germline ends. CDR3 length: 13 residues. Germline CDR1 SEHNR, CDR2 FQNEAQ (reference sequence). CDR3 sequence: CASSYRITDTQYF. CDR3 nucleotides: TGTGCCAGCAGCTACAGGATTACAGATACGCAGTATTTT. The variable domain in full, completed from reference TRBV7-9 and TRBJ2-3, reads DTGVSQNPRHKITKRGQNVTFRCDPISEHNRLYWYRQTLGQGPEFLTYFQNEAQLEKSRLLSDRFSAERPKGSFSTLEIQRTEQGDSAMYLCASSYRITDTQYFGPGTRLTVL.

The CDR3 DNA reads TGCGCCAGCAGCTTCATAGGAGGGACAAACACCGGGGAGCTGTTTTTT. Protein sequence: CASSFIGGTNTGELFF. V gene TRBV5-1 combines with J gene TRBJ2-2; D tentatively reads TRBD1 or TRBD2 (6 bases each). Germline CDR1 and CDR2: SGHRS and YFSETQ. The CDR3 loop spans 16 amino acids. V lost 2 bases and J 2 bases, leaving 13 bases between the germline ends.

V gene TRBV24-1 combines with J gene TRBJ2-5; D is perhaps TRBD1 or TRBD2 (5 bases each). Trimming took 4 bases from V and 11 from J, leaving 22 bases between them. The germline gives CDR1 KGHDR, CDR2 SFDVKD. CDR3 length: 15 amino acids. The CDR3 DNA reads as TGTGCCACCAGTGACTACCGGGACGGCCACTACCAGCAGTACTTC. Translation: CATSDYRDGHYQQYF.

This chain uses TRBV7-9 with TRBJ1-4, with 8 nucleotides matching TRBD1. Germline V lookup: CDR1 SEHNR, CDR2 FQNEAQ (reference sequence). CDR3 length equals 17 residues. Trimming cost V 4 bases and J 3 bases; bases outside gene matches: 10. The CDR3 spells CASSSRRTGPANEKLFF. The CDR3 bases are TGTGCCAGCAGCTCTCGGAGGACAGGGCCGGCTAATGAAAAACTGTTTTTT.

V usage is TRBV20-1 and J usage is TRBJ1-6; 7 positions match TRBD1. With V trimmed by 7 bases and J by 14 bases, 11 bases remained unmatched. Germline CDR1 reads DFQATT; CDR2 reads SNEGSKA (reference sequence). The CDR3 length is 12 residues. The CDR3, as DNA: TGCAGTGTCACGACAGGGAGCCTTGCCCTCCACTTT. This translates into CSVTTGSLALHF.

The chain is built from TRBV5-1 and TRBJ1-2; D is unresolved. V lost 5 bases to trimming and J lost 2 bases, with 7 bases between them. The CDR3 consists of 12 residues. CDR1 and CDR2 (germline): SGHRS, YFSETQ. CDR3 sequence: CASRLDNYGYTF. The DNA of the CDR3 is TGCGCCAGCAGACTGGACAACTATGGCTACACCTTC.

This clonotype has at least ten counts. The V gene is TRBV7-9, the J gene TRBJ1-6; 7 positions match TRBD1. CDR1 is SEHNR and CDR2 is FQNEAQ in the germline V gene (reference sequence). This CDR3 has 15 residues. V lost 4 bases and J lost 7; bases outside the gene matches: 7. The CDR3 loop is CASSSTGLGNSPLHF. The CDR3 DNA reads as TGTGCCAGCAGCTCGACAGGGCTTGGGAATTCACCCCTCCACTTT.

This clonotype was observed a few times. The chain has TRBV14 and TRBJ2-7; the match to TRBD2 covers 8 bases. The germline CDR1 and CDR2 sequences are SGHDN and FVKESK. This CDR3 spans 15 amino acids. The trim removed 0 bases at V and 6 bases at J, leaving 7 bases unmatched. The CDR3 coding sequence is TGTGCCAGCAGCCAAGATGTCGGCGGGAGGCTCGAGCAGTACTTC. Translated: CASSQDVGGRLEQYF.

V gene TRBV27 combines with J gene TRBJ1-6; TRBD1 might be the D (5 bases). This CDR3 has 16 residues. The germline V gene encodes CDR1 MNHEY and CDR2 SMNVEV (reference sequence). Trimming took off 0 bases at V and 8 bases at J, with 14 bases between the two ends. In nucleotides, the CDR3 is TGTGCCAGCAGTTTATCGGGGGAGGGGTGGGATTCACCCCTCCACTTT. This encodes CASSLSGEGWDSPLHF.

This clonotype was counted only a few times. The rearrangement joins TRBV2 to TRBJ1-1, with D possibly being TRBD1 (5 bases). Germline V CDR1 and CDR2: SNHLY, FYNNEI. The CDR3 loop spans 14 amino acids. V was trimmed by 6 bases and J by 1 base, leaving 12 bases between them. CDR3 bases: TGTGCCAGCAGCGTGACAGCTGGGAACACTGAAGCTTTCTTT. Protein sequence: CASSVTAGNTEAFF. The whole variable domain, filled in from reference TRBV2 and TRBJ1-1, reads EPEVTQTPSHQVTQMGQEVILRCVPISNHLYFYWYRQILGQKVEFLVSFYNNEISEKSEIFDDQFSVERPDGSNFTLKIRSTKLEDSAMYFCASSVTAGNTEAFFGQGTRLTVV.

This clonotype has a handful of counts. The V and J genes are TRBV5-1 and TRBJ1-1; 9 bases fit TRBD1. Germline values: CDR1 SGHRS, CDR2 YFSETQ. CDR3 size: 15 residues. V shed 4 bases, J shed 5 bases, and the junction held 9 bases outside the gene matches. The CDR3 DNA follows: TGCGCCAGCAGCCCGGACAGGGGTTGGAGAACTGAAGCTTTCTTT. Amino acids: CASSPDRGWRTEAFF. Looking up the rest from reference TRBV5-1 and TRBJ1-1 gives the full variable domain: KAGVTQTPRYLIKTRGQQVTLSCSPISGHRSVSWYQQTPGQGLQFLFEYFSETQRNKGNFPGRFSGRQFSNSRSEMNVSTLELGDSALYLCASSPDRGWRTEAFFGQGTRLTVV.